Listed here is a single TCR beta chain. Whole-blood RNA isolation (total RNA) proceeded without T cell sorting. UMIs that had a 6-nucleotide sample barcode were put in using template switching. TCRdb derives one entry per CDR3 protein from the 5' RACE reads, leaving out DNA. The sample's table shows 350,000 to 400,000 distinct CDR3 sequences. The data originate from a study of monozygotic twins with inflammatory bowel disease. The CDR3 consists of 14 residues. In germline, CDR1 is SGHTA, CDR2 FQGNSA. The genes are TRBV7-2 and TRBJ2-5; TCRdb picks TRBD1, but there is no DNA to check that call. The receptor was derived from a human donor with ulcerative colitis or Crohn's disease, or a healthy co-twin of an affected twin (not recorded which). The specimen sequenced was blood. This CDR3 reads CASSLPGRWETQYF.